The rows below give T cell receptor beta chains drawn from one sample of a study of cytomegalovirus exposure and HLA in healthy donors. The method was immunoSEQ multiplex PCR; TCRdb's version includes in-frame clones alone and lacks a portion of them. The sample lists 85,000 to 120,000 clones, around four fifths occurring once. Sequencing was done on a sample of PBMCs. These receptors originate from a man aged 50 or older in good health and CMV-seronegative. Both conserved end residues are part of each CDR3. The D gene is left open where the match is weak. Clone size is given for some rows only: seen once, a few or many times, or a class if the clone is expanded.

abundance	v_gene	j_gene	d_gene	CDR3nt	CDR3aa
NA	TRBV6-1	TRBJ2-7	NA	TGTGCCTCTCTGGGGAGCTTGTACTCCTACGAGCAGTACTTC	CASLGSLYSYEQYF
NA	TRBV5-6	TRBJ2-3	NA	TGTGCCAGCAGACTGTCTTACGGGGAAGCTACAGATACGCAGTATTTT	CASRLSYGEATDTQYF
once	TRBV5-1	TRBJ2-2	TRBD1	TGCGCCAGCAGCAGGGACAGATCAACCGGGGAGCTGTTTTTT	CASSRDRSTGELFF
NA	TRBV5-1	TRBJ2-7	TRBD2	TGCGCCAGCAGCTCAACCGGACTAGCGGGGGGCTACGAGCAGTACTTC	CASSSTGLAGGYEQYF
once	TRBV7-2	TRBJ1-5	NA	TGTGCCAGCAGGGCGGACAGTAATCAGCCCCAGCATTTT	CASRADSNQPQHF
NA	TRBV12-5	TRBJ1-3	TRBD1	TGTGCTAGTGGTTTGTATGGGACAGGATCTGCTGGAAACACCATATATTTT	CASGLYGTGSAGNTIYF
NA	TRBV19	TRBJ1-1	NA	TGTGCCAGTACAATAGGGGGGGCGCGAACTGAAGCTTTCTTT	CASTIGGARTEAFF
NA	TRBV6-6	TRBJ1-5	NA	TGTGCCAGCAGTTACGCTAGCGATCAGCCCCAGCATTTT	CASSYASDQPQHF
NA	TRBV7-9	TRBJ2-3	NA	TGTGCCAGCAGCTCCATATCGGGACTGAGGGTTGGGGATACGCAGTATTTT	CASSSISGLRVGDTQYF
NA	TRBV27	TRBJ1-6	NA	TGTGCCAGCAGTTCACGGAATTCACCCCTCCACTTT	CASSSRNSPLHF
NA	TRBV4-1	TRBJ2-7	TRBD1	TGCGCCAGCAGCCCCACCGGGACAGGGTACTACGAGCAGTACTTC	CASSPTGTGYYEQYF
NA	TRBV5-1	TRBJ1-2	NA	TGCGCCAGCAGCCTGGACGGACACCCAGACTATGGCTACACCTTC	CASSLDGHPDYGYTF
NA	TRBV28	TRBJ2-2	TRBD2	TGTGCCACCGGGGGGGGGTTGGGCGCGAACACCGGGGAGCTGTTTTTT	CATGGGLGANTGELFF
few	TRBV6-6	TRBJ1-4	NA	TGTGCCAGCAGTCTCCGGGTCTCAACTAATGAAAAACTGTTTTTT	CASSLRVSTNEKLFF
NA	TRBV18	TRBJ1-5	NA	TGTGCCAGCTCCCACGACAGGAGTTATAGCAATCAGCCCCAGCATTTT	CASSHDRSYSNQPQHF
few	TRBV6-6	TRBJ1-1	NA	TGTGCCAGCATTCGACCGGGACAGAACACTGAAGCTTTCTTT	CASIRPGQNTEAFF
NA	TRBV29-1	TRBJ2-7	NA	TGCAGCGTTGAGGGCCAGACCCGCTACGAGCAGTACTTC	CSVEGQTRYEQYF
NA	TRBV7-9	TRBJ1-1	TRBD1	TGTGCCAGCAGGGCGGTGGGACAGACCACTGAAGCTTTCTTT	CASRAVGQTTEAFF
NA	TRBV5-4	TRBJ2-2	NA	TGTGCCAGCAGCTTCGAGTCCCAGGGTCGGGCCGGGGAGCTGTTTTTT	CASSFESQGRAGELFF
once	TRBV9	TRBJ1-2	NA	TGTGCCAGCAGCGTAGGATTCGGAGATGGCTACACCTTC	CASSVGFGDGYTF
NA	TRBV5-4	TRBJ2-2	TRBD2	TGTGCCAGCAGTCCGGACAGCGGGGGGGCCGGGGAGCTGTTTTTT	CASSPDSGGAGELFF
NA	TRBV7-3	TRBJ1-1	NA	TGTGCCAGCAGCTTTGCGGGGGGGAAGGGTGAAGCTTTCTTT	CASSFAGGKGEAFF
NA	TRBV7-6	TRBJ1-6	NA	TGTGCCAGCAGCTTAGCGGGCGATTCACCCCTCCACTTT	CASSLAGDSPLHF
NA	TRBV18	TRBJ1-1	NA	TGTGCCAGCTCACCAACTGTTTCAGGAGGGAGTCGGGAAGCTTTCTTT	CASSPTVSGGSREAFF
NA	TRBV2	TRBJ2-3	NA	TGTGCCACCTCCCAGTTTCTCCGGGACCTCGGGGGTACGCAGTATTTT	CATSQFLRDLGGTQYF
once	TRBV19	TRBJ1-2	NA	TGTGCCAGTAGTGCGTCCGGGACAACTGGCTACACCTTC	CASSASGTTGYTF